This passage covers 25 T cell receptor beta chains from one sample sequenced in a study of response to subunit inactivated influenza vaccine. MiXCR was run by TCRdb on the RT-PCR reads, yielding one entry per CDR3 protein. The table shows 750,000 to 850,000 distinct CDR3 sequences, with 18% occurring only once. Sequenced material: PBMCs from blood, taken about 5 days after vaccination. All receptors come from a man in his fifties who received an inactivated influenza vaccine.

The rearrangement links TRBV7-2 to TRBJ2-3, with TRBD2 matching 7 bases. J gave up 3 bases and V 5 bases, and 11 bases lay outside the gene matches. The CDR3 sequence is 16 residues long. The V gene's germline CDR1 is SGHTA and CDR2 FQGNSA. This CDR3 is CASSPGASGGTDTQYF. DNA for the CDR3: TGTGCCAGCAGCCCCGGGGCTAGCGGTGGAACAGATACGCAGTATTTT.

V gene TRBV5-4 combines with J gene TRBJ1-6, with D unclear. Trimming stripped 1 base from V and 8 bases from J, with 10 bases between. Germline V gene data show CDR1 as SGHNT and CDR2 as YYREEE (reference sequence). The CDR3 is 14 residues long. The CDR3 sequence: CASSLRNSDSPLHF. DNA of the CDR3: TGTGCCAGCAGCTTGCGAAACAGTGATTCACCCCTCCACTTT.

The genes are TRBV29-1 and TRBJ2-3; D might be TRBD2 (5 bases). This CDR3 region has 13 residues. V lost 4 bases and J 3 bases, leaving 11 bases between the germline ends. Germline values: CDR1 SQVTM, CDR2 ANQGSEA. The CDR3 is CSVGAADTDTQYF. CDR3 coding DNA: TGCAGCGTTGGTGCAGCGGATACAGATACGCAGTATTTT.

Only a few counts were recorded for this clonotype. The chain recombines TRBV30 with TRBJ2-7; tentatively, D is TRBD2 (5 bases). The V end was cut by 1 base, the J end by 3 bases, with 7 bases between. The CDR3 covers 12 residues. The germline V gene encodes CDR1 GTSNPN and CDR2 SVGIG (reference sequence). CDR3 nucleotides: TGTGCCTGGAGTGCTGGAGGCTACGAGCAGTACTTC. Its translation is CAWSAGGYEQYF.

This clonotype was observed a few times. The chain links TRBV11-1 to TRBJ2-7; 12 positions agree with TRBD1. CDR3 length: 17 residues. After removal of 1 base from V and 2 bases from J, the junction contained 6 bases not matched to a gene. The germline V gene encodes CDR1 SGHAT and CDR2 FQDESV (reference sequence). In DNA, the CDR3 is TGTGCCAGCAGCTTAGAGGGACAGGGGGCGTTCCCCTACGAGCAGTACTTC. Its translation: CASSLEGQGAFPYEQYF.

The V and J genes are TRBV4-3 and TRBJ2-1, with TRBD1 as a possible D gene (6 bases). Deletions cut 0 bases from V and 3 bases from J, with 12 bases between. Germline CDR1 LGHNA, CDR2 YSLEER. The CDR3 is made up of 16 amino acids. CDR3 in amino acids: CASSQDLTGSYNEQFF. The CDR3 DNA reads TGCGCCAGCAGCCAAGATTTAACAGGGAGCTACAATGAGCAGTTCTTC.

This clonotype has just a few counts. V usage is TRBV12-3 or TRBV12-4 and J usage is TRBJ2-3, with D perhaps matching TRBD2 (5 bases). The germline V and J ends were trimmed by 4 bases and 0 bases, with 17 bases remaining between them. The CDR3 covers 17 residues. The DNA for the CDR3 is TGTGCCAGCAGTTCTAGCCCCGGACTTACGAGCACAGATACGCAGTATTTT. Translation: CASSSSPGLTSTDTQYF.

This chain uses TRBV12-3 or TRBV12-4 with TRBJ2-3; perhaps TRBD2 as D (7 bases). The ends were cut back, 2 bases at V and 0 bases at J, with 18 bases in the middle. The CDR3 loop spans 18 amino acids. The CDR3, as DNA: TGTGCCAGCAGTTTATACGCGGGGGCCTACCTTAGCACAGATACGCAGTATTTT. This gives the protein CASSLYAGAYLSTDTQYF.

The chain combines TRBV11-2 with TRBJ2-1; TRBD1 matches 9 bases. The germline gives CDR1 SGHAT, CDR2 FQNNGV. This CDR3 contains 16 residues. V trimming: 5 bases; J trimming: 9 bases; junction bases outside the gene matches: 14. The CDR3 is CASSKGWDRVFSEQFF. The CDR3 DNA follows: TGTGCCAGCAGCAAGGGGTGGGACAGGGTGTTCAGTGAGCAGTTCTTC.

This clonotype turned up a few times. This chain links TRBV5-6 with TRBJ2-7; 14 nucleotides agree with TRBD2. This CDR3 contains 17 residues. With V trimmed by 3 bases and J by 4 bases, 9 bases remained unmatched. CDR1 SGHDT and CDR2 YYEEEE come from the germline V gene. The CDR3 region has the DNA TGTGCCAGCAGCTGGGTCACCGGACTAGCGGGAGGATACGAGCAGTACTTC. As protein: CASSWVTGLAGGYEQYF. The full variable domain, its missing parts supplied by reference TRBV5-6 and TRBJ2-7, is DAGVTQSPTHLIKTRGQQVTLRCSPKSGHDTVSWYQQALGQGPQFIFQYYEEEERQRGNFPDRFSGHQFPNYSSELNVNALLLGDSALYLCASSWVTGLAGGYEQYFGPGTRLTVT.

The chain uses TRBV5-1 and TRBJ2-1; a weak D match, TRBD1 (6 bases). The germline V gene encodes CDR1 SGHRS and CDR2 YFSETQ. This CDR3 has 14 amino acids. Trimming left V 0 bases short and J 3 bases short, with 7 bases between. In nucleotides, the CDR3 is TGCGCCAGCAGCTTGGACAGGGTCTACAATGAGCAGTTCTTC. Amino acid sequence: CASSLDRVYNEQFF.

This clonotype was counted ten times or more. This chain links TRBV29-1 with TRBJ2-3, with a possible D match to TRBD1 (6 bases). The V and J ends lost 4 bases and 2 bases respectively, with 19 bases between them. The CDR3 loop spans 16 amino acids. The germline V gene encodes CDR1 SQVTM and CDR2 ANQGSEA. The CDR3 loop reads CSVAVGYSGVTDTQYF. In DNA form, the CDR3 reads TGCAGCGTTGCCGTTGGATATTCAGGGGTCACAGATACGCAGTATTTT.

The genes are TRBV20-1 and TRBJ2-4, with no clear D. CDR3 size: 18 residues. Germline V gene lookup returns CDR1 DFQATT and CDR2 SNEGSKA (reference sequence). V lost 1 base and J 0 bases, leaving 19 bases between the germline ends. In nucleotides, the CDR3 is TGCAGTGCTAGAGTATGGGGTTCAGGAGATTTAGCCAAAAACATTCAGTACTTC. Residues: CSARVWGSGDLAKNIQYF.

V gene TRBV7-2 combines with J gene TRBJ1-1; TRBD1 aligns across 8 bases. Germline V gene sequence: CDR1 SGHTA, CDR2 FQGNSA. The CDR3 loop spans 16 amino acids. V was pared by 3 bases and J by 0 bases, with 6 bases of the junction left unmatched. Here the CDR3 reads CASSFGQGTMNTEAFF. The CDR3 DNA reads as TGTGCCAGCAGCTTCGGACAGGGAACGATGAACACTGAAGCTTTCTTT.

This clonotype was counted only a few times. The V and J genes are TRBV5-1 and TRBJ2-7; weak D call: TRBD1 (6 bases). Deletions cut 7 bases from V and 3 bases from J, with 35 bases between. Germline CDR1 is SGHRS and CDR2 is YFSETQ. The CDR3 is made up of 20 amino acids. CDR3 sequence: CASRPESGTPFSRGFYEQYF. The CDR3 bases are TGCGCCAGCCGCCCAGAGTCCGGGACACCCTTTTCCAGAGGGTTCTACGAGCAGTACTTC. Combining the CDR3 with reference TRBV5-1 and TRBJ2-7 gives the whole variable domain KAGVTQTPRYLIKTRGQQVTLSCSPISGHRSVSWYQQTPGQGLQFLFEYFSETQRNKGNFPGRFSGRQFSNSRSEMNVSTLELGDSALYLCASRPESGTPFSRGFYEQYFGPGTRLTVT.

The CDR3 loop reads CASSSQQGYIYEQYF. The CDR3 DNA is TGTGCCAGCAGCTCACAACAGGGTTACATATACGAGCAGTACTTC. The gene calls are TRBV11-2 and TRBJ2-7; tentatively, D is TRBD1 (6 bases). Deletions cut 4 bases from V and 4 bases from J, with 17 bases between. The CDR3 extends over 15 amino acids. Germline-derived CDR1 and CDR2 are SGHAT and FQNNGV.

This clonotype has only a few counts. J is TRBJ2-2 and V is TRBV5-1; D possibly corresponds to TRBD1 (6 bases). The CDR3 spans 13 residues. Trimming cost V 4 bases and J 4 bases, with 8 bases left between them. Germline CDR1 is SGHRS and CDR2 is YFSETQ. CDR3 sequence: CASSGQFTGELFF. As DNA, the CDR3 is TGCGCCAGCAGCGGACAGTTCACCGGGGAGCTGTTTTTT.

The chain uses TRBV6-2 or TRBV6-3 and TRBJ2-1, with 11 nucleotides matching TRBD1. The germline V gene encodes CDR1 MNHEY and CDR2 SVGEGT. The V gene end was trimmed by 5 bases and the J gene end by 11 bases; junction bases not matched to a gene: 8. The CDR3 extends over 14 amino acids. CDR3 coding DNA: TGTGCCAGCAGTCCCGGGACAGGGGGTTTTCAGCAGTTCTTC. Its translation is CASSPGTGGFQQFF.

This clonotype was seen only a few times. The germline gene is not matched at one end of the junction; a read error may be the cause. This sequence joins TRBV12-3 or TRBV12-4 and TRBJ1-3; D gene unclear. The CDR3 is made up of 13 amino acids. The CDR3 spells CASTLPSGNTIYF. The DNA of the CDR3 is TGTGCCAGCACTTTACCATCTGGAAACACCATATATTTT.

This clonotype was counted ten times or more. The genes are TRBV29-1 and TRBJ2-1; D may be TRBD2 (6 bases). Trimming removed 6 bases at V and 6 bases at J, with 18 bases between. The CDR3 totals 14 residues. The V gene's germline CDR1 is SQVTM and CDR2 ANQGSEA. CDR3 sequence (DNA): TGCAGCGTGGTCCAACCGGGACTCACCAATGAGCAGTTCTTC. This translates into CSVVQPGLTNEQFF.

This clonotype appeared many times. The chain couples TRBV12-3 or TRBV12-4 to TRBJ2-3; D is unresolved. V shed 7 bases and J shed 0 bases, with 11 bases lying between them. This CDR3 is 14 amino acids long. CDR3 loop: CASTADQSTDTQYF. CDR3 coding DNA: TGTGCCAGCACTGCGGACCAGAGCACAGATACGCAGTATTTT.

This chain joins TRBV13 and TRBJ2-7, with D maybe TRBD1 (6 bases). The V and J ends lost 2 bases and 6 bases respectively, with 26 bases between them. CDR3 size: 18 residues. CDR1 and CDR2 (germline): PRHDT, FYEKMQ (reference sequence). CDR3 DNA sequence: TGTGCCAGCAGCTTATCTATCGGACAGAGCTCTCACAACCCCGAGCAGTACTTC. Translated: CASSLSIGQSSHNPEQYF.

V usage is TRBV12-3 or TRBV12-4 and J usage is TRBJ2-7; 9 nucleotides align to TRBD1. The CDR3 is 15 amino acids. Unmatched junction bases numbered 7, after V lost 3 bases and J lost 4 bases. The CDR3 DNA sequence: TGTGCCAGCAGTTTTTCGGGACAGGGTCCATACGAGCAGTACTTC. Amino acids: CASSFSGQGPYEQYF.

This clonotype was seen a few times. The chain is built from TRBV10-3 and TRBJ1-2; D remains ambiguous. This CDR3 comprises 13 residues. Trimming took 0 bases from V and 3 from J, leaving 5 bases between them. Germline V CDR1 and CDR2: ENHRY, SYGVKD. Written as DNA, the CDR3 is TGTGCCATCAGTGAGTCTGGAGACTATGGCTACACCTTC. This codes for CAISESGDYGYTF.

The rearrangement joins TRBV20-1 to TRBJ2-1; TRBD2 aligns across 12 bases. The CDR3 extends over 15 amino acids. Germline V gives CDR1 DFQATT, CDR2 SNEGSKA (reference sequence). Trimming took 5 bases from V and 3 from J; bases not matched to a gene: 5. CDR3 in amino acids: CSADGLAGLYNEQFF. The DNA of the CDR3 is TGCAGTGCTGACGGACTAGCGGGACTCTACAATGAGCAGTTCTTC.